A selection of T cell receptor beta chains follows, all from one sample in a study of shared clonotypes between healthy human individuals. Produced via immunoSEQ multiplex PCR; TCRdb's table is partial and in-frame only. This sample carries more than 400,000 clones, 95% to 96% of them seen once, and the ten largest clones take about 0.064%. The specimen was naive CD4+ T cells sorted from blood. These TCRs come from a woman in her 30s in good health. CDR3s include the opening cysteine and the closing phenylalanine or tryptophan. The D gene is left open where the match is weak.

CDR3 protein: CASSPWPPGEPRYEQYF
V gene: TRBV18
D gene: NA
J gene: NA
CDR3 length: 17

CDR3 protein: CASSSSGGGSYNEQFF
V gene: TRBV5-1
D gene: TRBD2
J gene: TRBJ2-1
CDR3 length: 16

CDR3 protein: CASSVGGIAYNEQFF
V gene: TRBV25-1
D gene: NA
J gene: TRBJ2-1
CDR3 length: 15

CDR3 protein: CASSKFGRDPYGYTF
V gene: TRBV19
D gene: NA
J gene: TRBJ1-2
CDR3 length: 15

CDR3 protein: CASSQGTSKGNEQFF
V gene: TRBV11-3
D gene: TRBD2
J gene: TRBJ2-1
CDR3 length: 15

CDR3 protein: CASSLIVGPGEQFF
V gene: TRBV9
D gene: NA
J gene: TRBJ2-1
CDR3 length: 14

CDR3 protein: CASSSTVFWQETQYF
V gene: TRBV7-9
D gene: NA
J gene: TRBJ2-5
CDR3 length: 15

CDR3 protein: CANGPLTDGYTF
V gene: TRBV28
D gene: NA
J gene: TRBJ1-2
CDR3 length: 12

CDR3 protein: CASSLNGQNYEQYF
V gene: TRBV27
D gene: NA
J gene: TRBJ2-7
CDR3 length: 14

CDR3 protein: CASSLVVDVRLAKNIQYF
V gene: TRBV28
D gene: NA
J gene: TRBJ2-4
CDR3 length: 18

CDR3 protein: CASSYDGQGDSQPQHF
V gene: TRBV5-1
D gene: TRBD1
J gene: TRBJ1-5
CDR3 length: 16

CDR3 protein: CASSSGAGYGYTF
V gene: TRBV7-2
D gene: NA
J gene: TRBJ1-2
CDR3 length: 13

CDR3 protein: CASSLEPSPDNEQFF
V gene: TRBV5-1
D gene: NA
J gene: TRBJ2-1
CDR3 length: 15

CDR3 protein: CVRSFPLAGRATQYF
V gene: TRBV7-5
D gene: NA
J gene: TRBJ2-5
CDR3 length: 15

CDR3 protein: CASSQTGPGANVLTF
V gene: TRBV6-4
D gene: TRBD1
J gene: TRBJ2-6
CDR3 length: 15

CDR3 protein: CASRDRDNSGNTIYF
V gene: TRBV5-1
D gene: NA
J gene: TRBJ1-3
CDR3 length: 15

CDR3 protein: CASRKTVATNEKLFF
V gene: TRBV2
D gene: NA
J gene: TRBJ1-4
CDR3 length: 15

CDR3 protein: CAWSNRGLPSSYNEQFF
V gene: TRBV30
D gene: NA
J gene: TRBJ2-1
CDR3 length: 17

CDR3 protein: CASRTTGTQTQYF
V gene: TRBV28
D gene: NA
J gene: TRBJ2-5
CDR3 length: 13

CDR3 protein: CASSQVRQKQETQYF
V gene: TRBV4-1
D gene: NA
J gene: TRBJ2-5
CDR3 length: 15

CDR3 protein: CASRITSGGNTGELFF
V gene: TRBV19
D gene: TRBD2
J gene: TRBJ2-2
CDR3 length: 16

CDR3 protein: CASSNGIDGYTF
V gene: TRBV6-1
D gene: NA
J gene: TRBJ1-2
CDR3 length: 12

CDR3 protein: CASSPSPGLAVYNEQFF
V gene: TRBV7-2
D gene: TRBD2
J gene: TRBJ2-1
CDR3 length: 17

CDR3 protein: CASSVGTDHNSPLHF
V gene: TRBV9
D gene: NA
J gene: TRBJ1-6
CDR3 length: 15

CDR3 protein: CASSLGLAGEQYF
V gene: TRBV28
D gene: TRBD2
J gene: TRBJ2-7
CDR3 length: 13

CDR3 protein: CASSILVAGGTDTQYF
V gene: TRBV19
D gene: TRBD2
J gene: TRBJ2-3
CDR3 length: 16

CDR3 protein: CASRFGGSSSYEQYF
V gene: TRBV28
D gene: NA
J gene: TRBJ2-7
CDR3 length: 15

CDR3 protein: CASSWGDKNSYEQYF
V gene: TRBV5-1
D gene: NA
J gene: TRBJ2-7
CDR3 length: 15

CDR3 protein: CASSVRAEAFF
V gene: TRBV18
D gene: NA
J gene: TRBJ1-1
CDR3 length: 11

CDR3 protein: CAWSGTENQPQHF
V gene: TRBV30
D gene: NA
J gene: TRBJ1-5
CDR3 length: 13

CDR3 protein: CASGGAQYF
V gene: TRBV2
D gene: NA
J gene: TRBJ2-3
CDR3 length: 9

CDR3 protein: CASSQVKGSGGQPQHF
V gene: TRBV4-1
D gene: NA
J gene: TRBJ1-5
CDR3 length: 16

CDR3 protein: CASSYSFSGELFF
V gene: TRBV6-6
D gene: NA
J gene: TRBJ2-2
CDR3 length: 13

CDR3 protein: CASSQQRTSGRSYEQYF
V gene: TRBV14
D gene: TRBD2
J gene: TRBJ2-7
CDR3 length: 17

CDR3 protein: CASSVGRWETQYF
V gene: TRBV9
D gene: NA
J gene: TRBJ2-5
CDR3 length: 13

CDR3 protein: CASSFSGSNRGGELFF
V gene: TRBV7-6
D gene: TRBD2
J gene: TRBJ2-2
CDR3 length: 16

CDR3 protein: CASSPSREWSNEQFF
V gene: TRBV28
D gene: TRBD2
J gene: TRBJ2-1
CDR3 length: 15

CDR3 protein: CASSLGGQSYPYNQPQHF
V gene: TRBV27
D gene: TRBD1
J gene: TRBJ1-5
CDR3 length: 18

CDR3 protein: CASSTGQATEAFF
V gene: TRBV18
D gene: TRBD1
J gene: TRBJ1-1
CDR3 length: 13

CDR3 protein: CASSLFTSGIDTDTQYF
V gene: TRBV5-1
D gene: TRBD2
J gene: TRBJ2-3
CDR3 length: 17

CDR3 protein: CASSPGPGNTIYF
V gene: TRBV7-6
D gene: NA
J gene: TRBJ1-3
CDR3 length: 13

CDR3 protein: CASSLARREGYYEQYF
V gene: TRBV19
D gene: TRBD2
J gene: TRBJ2-7
CDR3 length: 16

CDR3 protein: CSVRDFSYNEQFF
V gene: TRBV29-1
D gene: NA
J gene: TRBJ2-1
CDR3 length: 13

CDR3 protein: CASSLVPQGRSNEQFF
V gene: TRBV5-1
D gene: NA
J gene: TRBJ2-1
CDR3 length: 16

CDR3 protein: CASSWGGEYGYTF
V gene: TRBV5-6
D gene: NA
J gene: TRBJ1-2
CDR3 length: 13

CDR3 protein: CASSLGAGGFNEQFF
V gene: TRBV7-2
D gene: TRBD2
J gene: TRBJ2-1
CDR3 length: 15

CDR3 protein: CASSLYDSLNQPQHF
V gene: TRBV28
D gene: NA
J gene: TRBJ1-5
CDR3 length: 15

CDR3 protein: CASSSPGPSGTANGYTF
V gene: TRBV28
D gene: TRBD1
J gene: TRBJ1-2
CDR3 length: 17

CDR3 protein: CASSITGEPGPREYF
V gene: TRBV5-5
D gene: TRBD1
J gene: TRBJ2-7
CDR3 length: 15

CDR3 protein: CAWTGTSVYNEQFF
V gene: TRBV30
D gene: TRBD2
J gene: TRBJ2-1
CDR3 length: 14

CDR3 protein: CASSVETGRFSGNTIYF
V gene: TRBV9
D gene: TRBD1
J gene: TRBJ1-3
CDR3 length: 17

CDR3 protein: CAWSGWDSGTQYF
V gene: TRBV30
D gene: NA
J gene: TRBJ2-5
CDR3 length: 13

CDR3 protein: CASSLVGQGALRMETEAFF
V gene: TRBV11-1
D gene: TRBD1
J gene: TRBJ1-1
CDR3 length: 19

CDR3 protein: CASSQVGGASGSYEQYF
V gene: TRBV4-2
D gene: TRBD2
J gene: NA
CDR3 length: 17

CDR3 protein: CASSPLQGRAVYEQYF
V gene: TRBV11-2
D gene: NA
J gene: TRBJ2-7
CDR3 length: 16

CDR3 protein: CASSEVRAISYEQYF
V gene: TRBV10-2
D gene: NA
J gene: TRBJ2-7
CDR3 length: 15

CDR3 protein: CASSLEPGYKNIQYF
V gene: TRBV5-6
D gene: NA
J gene: TRBJ2-4
CDR3 length: 15

CDR3 protein: CASSLATREWSGYTF
V gene: TRBV28
D gene: NA
J gene: TRBJ1-2
CDR3 length: 15

CDR3 protein: CASNSQTGATEAFF
V gene: TRBV11-2
D gene: TRBD1
J gene: TRBJ1-1
CDR3 length: 14

CDR3 protein: CASSQQSSSSTDTQYF
V gene: TRBV14
D gene: NA
J gene: TRBJ2-3
CDR3 length: 16